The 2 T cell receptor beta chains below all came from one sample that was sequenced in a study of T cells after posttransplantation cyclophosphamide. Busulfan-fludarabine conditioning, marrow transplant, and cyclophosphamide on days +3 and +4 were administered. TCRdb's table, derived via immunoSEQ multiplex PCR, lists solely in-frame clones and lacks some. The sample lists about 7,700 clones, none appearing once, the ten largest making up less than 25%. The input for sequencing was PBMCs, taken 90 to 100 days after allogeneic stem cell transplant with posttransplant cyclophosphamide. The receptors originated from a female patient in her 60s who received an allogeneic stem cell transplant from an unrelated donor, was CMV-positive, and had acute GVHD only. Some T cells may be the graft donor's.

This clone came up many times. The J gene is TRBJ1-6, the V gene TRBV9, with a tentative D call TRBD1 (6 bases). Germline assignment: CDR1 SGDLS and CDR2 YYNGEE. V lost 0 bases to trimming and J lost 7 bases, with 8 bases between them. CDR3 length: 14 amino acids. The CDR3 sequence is CASSVGGLNSPLHF. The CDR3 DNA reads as TGTGCCAGCAGCGTAGGGGGGCTCAATTCACCCCTCCACTTT.

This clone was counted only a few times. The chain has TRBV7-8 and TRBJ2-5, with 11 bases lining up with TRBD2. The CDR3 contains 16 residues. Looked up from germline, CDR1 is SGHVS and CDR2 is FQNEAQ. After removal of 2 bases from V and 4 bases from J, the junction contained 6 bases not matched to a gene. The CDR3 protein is CASSLMTSGTRETQYF. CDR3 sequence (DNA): TGTGCCAGCAGCTTAATGACTAGCGGGACGCGAGAGACCCAGTACTTC.